One sample yielded the 14 T cell receptor beta chains listed below, sequenced in a study of early T cells in non-severe SARS-CoV-2 infection. TCRdb reprocessed the 5' RACE reads via MiXCR and lists one record per CDR3 protein. The sample consists of about 76,000 distinct CDR3 sequences, 11% of them appearing once. Sequences were obtained from whole blood. These receptors were obtained from an adult who was a healthcare worker with PCR-confirmed SARS-CoV-2 infection or an uninfected control (not recorded which).

In this sample, this clonotype turned up a few times. The V call is TRBV5-4, the J call TRBJ2-3, with D tentatively TRBD1 or TRBD2 (5 bases each). The CDR3 has 14 amino acids. Germline V gives CDR1 SGHNT, CDR2 YYREEE (reference sequence). Trimming took off 5 bases at V and 0 bases at J, with 10 bases between the two ends. Written as DNA, the CDR3 is TGTGCCAGCAGTTCCAGGGACAGCACAGATACGCAGTATTTT. This gives the protein CASSSRDSTDTQYF.

The rearrangement joins TRBV11-2 to TRBJ2-7; D not certain. V shed 0 bases and J shed 3 bases, with 12 bases lying between them. The CDR3 totals 15 residues. CDR1 is SGHAT and CDR2 is FQNNGV in the germline V gene. CDR3 loop: CASSLDRIRYYEQYF. The CDR3 region has the DNA TGTGCCAGCAGCTTAGATCGGATTAGATACTACGAGCAGTACTTC.

This clonotype was counted only a few times. The chain has TRBV29-1 and TRBJ1-6; 11 bases map to TRBD1. This CDR3 is built from 14 residues. Germline loops: CDR1 SQVTM, CDR2 ANQGSEA. With V trimmed by 7 bases and J by 5 bases, 4 bases remained unmatched. CDR3 residues: CSARTGGDNSPLHF. The CDR3 DNA sequence: TGCAGCGCGCGGACAGGGGGCGATAATTCACCCCTCCACTTT.

This clonotype occurred a few times. The rearrangement uses TRBV2 and TRBJ1-4; D not certain. CDR3 length equals 14 residues. The V and J ends lost 8 bases and 0 bases respectively, with 10 bases between them. Germline-derived CDR1 and CDR2 are SNHLY and FYNNEI. For the CDR3, the DNA is TGTGCCAGCCACATCAGCCCAACTAATGAAAAACTGTTTTTT. Translation gives CASHISPTNEKLFF.

The chain is built from TRBV5-1 and TRBJ2-5; TRBD2 matches 12 bases. The CDR3 is 16 residues long. Germline V gene lookup returns CDR1 SGHRS and CDR2 YFSETQ. The J segment lost 5 bases and the V segment lost 4 bases, leaving 9 bases of the junction unmatched. CDR3 coding DNA: TGCGCCAGCAGCCCGGGACTAGCGGGCTTCTCGGAGACCCAGTACTTC. It codes for CASSPGLAGFSETQYF.

V and J are TRBV4-3 and TRBJ2-5; TRBD2 matches 9 bases. V lost 3 bases to trimming and J lost 1 base; unmatched junction nucleotides: 3. Per the germline V gene, CDR1 is LGHNA and CDR2 is YSLEER. The CDR3 sequence is 15 residues long. CDR3 sequence: CASSQGSGGQETQYF. The CDR3 bases are TGCGCCAGCAGCCAGGGTAGCGGGGGCCAAGAGACCCAGTACTTC.

About this clonotype: One junction end disagrees with the germline gene, perhaps due to a read error. The chain is built from TRBV4-3 and TRBJ1-2; D uncertain. The CDR3 runs 14 residues. Germline CDR1 is LGHNA and CDR2 is YSLEER. As DNA, the CDR3 is TGCGCCAGCAGCCAAGATCTAACGGTTTATGGCTACGCCTTC. Amino acids: CASSQDLTVYGYAF.

By proportion, this clonotype is medium-sized (0.01 to 0.1%). This chain joins TRBV20-1 and TRBJ2-5, with D unresolved. Germline V gene sequence: CDR1 DFQATT, CDR2 SNEGSKA (reference sequence). With 0 bases removed from V and 3 bases from J, the gap between germline ends came to 11 bases. The CDR3 contains 14 residues. The CDR3 is CSARDYMRKETQYF. CDR3 nucleotides: TGCAGTGCTAGAGATTATATGAGAAAAGAGACCCAGTACTTC.

This clonotype was detected once. The chain has TRBV6-5 and TRBJ2-5, with 12 bases lining up with TRBD2. CDR3 length: 17 residues. Per the germline V gene, CDR1 is MNHEY and CDR2 is SVGAGI. The junction had 7 bases not matched to a gene; V was cut back by 0 bases and J by 5 bases. The CDR3 is CASSYSGLAGSWETQYF. The CDR3 DNA sequence: TGTGCCAGCAGTTACTCTGGACTAGCGGGGAGCTGGGAGACCCAGTACTTC.

The chain is built from TRBV3-1 and TRBJ1-2, with 9 bases lining up with TRBD1. CDR3 length equals 15 residues. The germline gives CDR1 LGHDT, CDR2 YNNKEL (reference sequence). The V gene end was trimmed by 1 base and the J gene end by 6 bases; junction bases not matched to a gene: 6. In nucleotides, the CDR3 is TGTGCCAGCAGCCAAGGACCGGGACAGGGTAATGGCTACACCTTC. Its translation: CASSQGPGQGNGYTF.

This clonotype has just a few counts. The chain carries TRBV20-1 and TRBJ2-7; no definite D call. Germline V gene lookup returns CDR1 DFQATT and CDR2 SNEGSKA (reference sequence). The CDR3 totals 11 residues. The V gene lost 0 bases and the J gene lost 6 bases, with 6 bases spanning the gap. The CDR3 coding sequence is TGCAGTGCTAGAGATGGGCCCGAGCAGTACTTC. This gives the protein CSARDGPEQYF.

There are a few counts of this clonotype. This rearrangement joins TRBV3-1 to TRBJ2-3, with TRBD2 identical over 9 bases. The length of the CDR3 is 15 residues. Per germline, CDR1 LGHDT and CDR2 YNNKEL (reference sequence). V dropped 0 bases and J dropped 8; count of bases not matched to a gene: 6. The CDR3 loop reads CASSQDSGGGVTQYF. CDR3 nucleotide sequence: TGTGCCAGCAGCCAAGATAGCGGGGGTGGGGTTACGCAGTATTTT.

This clonotype has a count of ten or more. The rearrangement joins TRBV11-2 to TRBJ2-2; D is undetermined. Trimming cost V 6 bases and J 4 bases, with 12 bases left between them. The CDR3 consists of 14 residues. The germline V gene encodes CDR1 SGHAT and CDR2 FQNNGV. For the CDR3, the DNA is TGTGCCAGCAGATCGGGTTTGGGCACCGGGGAGCTGTTTTTT. Protein: CASRSGLGTGELFF. Full variable domain (remainder filled in from reference TRBV11-2 and TRBJ2-2): EAGVAQSPRYKIIEKRQSVAFWCNPISGHATLYWYQQILGQGPKLLIQFQNNGVVDDSQLPKDRFSAERLKGVDSTLKIQPAKLEDSAVYLCASRSGLGTGELFFGEGSRLTVL.

This chain links TRBV15 with TRBJ2-2, with no clear D. V dropped 3 bases and J dropped 1 base, with 9 bases sitting between them. CDR3 size: 15 residues. Germline assignment: CDR1 LNHNV and CDR2 YYDKDF (reference sequence). The CDR3 region has the DNA TGTGCCACCAGCAGCCGGGCGAAGAACACCGGGGAGCTGTTTTTT. Amino acid sequence: CATSSRAKNTGELFF.